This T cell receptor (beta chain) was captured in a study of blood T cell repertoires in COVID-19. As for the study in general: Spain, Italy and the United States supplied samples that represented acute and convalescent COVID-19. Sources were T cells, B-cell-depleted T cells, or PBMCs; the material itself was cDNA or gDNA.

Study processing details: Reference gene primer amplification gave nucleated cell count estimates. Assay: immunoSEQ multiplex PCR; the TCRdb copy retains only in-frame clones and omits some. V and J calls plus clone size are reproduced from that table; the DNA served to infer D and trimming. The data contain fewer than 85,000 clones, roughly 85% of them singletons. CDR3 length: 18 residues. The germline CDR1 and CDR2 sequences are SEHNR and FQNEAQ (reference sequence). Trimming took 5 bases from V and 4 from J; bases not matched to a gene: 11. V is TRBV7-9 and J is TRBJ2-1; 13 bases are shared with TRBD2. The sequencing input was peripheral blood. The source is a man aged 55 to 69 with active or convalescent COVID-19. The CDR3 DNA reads TGTGCCAGCAGCCCCCCCTGGGGGACTAGCGGGGAATACAATGAGCAGTTCTTC. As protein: CASSPPWGTSGEYNEQFF.